Presented here are 27 T cell receptor beta chains from one specimen sequenced in a study of T cell responses to AZD1222 COVID-19 vaccine. Profiled with immunoSEQ multiplex PCR; TCRdb holds only in-frame clones, not every one. The repertoire has roughly 200,000 clones, 91% of them found once; the top ten carry over 1.5%. The input for sequencing was peripheral blood, taken 28 days after the second AZD1222 dose. The receptors stem from an adult who received the AZD1222 COVID-19 vaccine.

V usage is TRBV27 and J usage is TRBJ2-5; tentatively, D is TRBD2 (7 bases). The germline V gene encodes CDR1 MNHEY and CDR2 SMNVEV (reference sequence). The CDR3 sequence is 15 residues long. Trimming took off 0 bases at V and 7 bases at J, with 15 bases between the two ends. CDR3 region: CASSLSAGARGTQYF. CDR3 DNA sequence: TGTGCCAGCAGTTTATCCGCGGGGGCGCGGGGGACCCAGTACTTC.

The chain joins TRBV5-6 to TRBJ1-5, with TRBD1 matching 9 bases. In germline, CDR1 is SGHDT, CDR2 YYEEEE. The CDR3 spans 15 residues. Germline trimming cut 4 bases from V and 6 bases from J; bases unmatched to any gene: 8. CDR3 bases: TGTGCCAGCAGCGCCGACAGGGGGGCGAGTCAGCCCCAGCATTTT. The encoded protein is CASSADRGASQPQHF. Together with reference TRBV5-6 and TRBJ1-5, the CDR3 gives the full variable domain: DAGVTQSPTHLIKTRGQQVTLRCSPKSGHDTVSWYQQALGQGPQFIFQYYEEEERQRGNFPDRFSGHQFPNYSSELNVNALLLGDSALYLCASSADRGASQPQHFGDGTRLSIL.

The chain employs TRBV30 and TRBJ2-1; 7 positions agree with TRBD2. V gave up 2 bases and J gave up 3 bases; unmatched junction bases: 10. Per the germline V gene, CDR1 is GTSNPN and CDR2 is SVGIG (reference sequence). CDR3 length: 16 amino acids. The CDR3 bases are TGTGCCTGGAGTCCGCGGGGTAGCGGGTTCTACAATGAGCAGTTCTTC. It specifies CAWSPRGSGFYNEQFF.

The rearrangement joins TRBV2 to TRBJ2-1, with 12 bases fitting TRBD2. Trimming removed 6 bases from V and 5 bases from J; junction bases left unmatched: 14. Germline lookup yields CDR1 SNHLY and CDR2 FYNNEI. The CDR3 consists of 18 residues. CDR3 region: CASSHGGPSGRADNEQFF. The DNA of the CDR3 is TGTGCCAGCAGCCATGGGGGGCCTAGCGGGAGGGCGGACAATGAGCAGTTCTTC.

The chain carries TRBV5-6 and TRBJ1-4; 10 nucleotides align to TRBD1. After removal of 1 base from V and 8 bases from J, the junction contained 11 bases not matched to a gene. This CDR3 is built from 17 residues. CDR1 and CDR2 (germline): SGHDT, YYEEEE. In DNA form, the CDR3 reads TGTGCCAGCAGCTTGTGGGGACAGGGGTCTCAACGGGAAAAACTGTTTTTT. Amino acids: CASSLWGQGSQREKLFF.

The rearrangement links TRBV18 to TRBJ1-6; D might be TRBD1 (5 bases). V was pared by 3 bases and J by 7 bases, with 16 bases between. Germline CDR1 and CDR2: KGHSH and LQKENI. CDR3 length: 16 amino acids. The CDR3 DNA sequence: TGTGCCAGCTCACCCCCTTGGGTAGGGGAAAATTCACCCCTCCACTTT. Residues: CASSPPWVGENSPLHF.

V is TRBV11-2 and J is TRBJ1-1; D is unclear. V was cut by 5 bases and J by 5 bases, with 12 bases left in between. This CDR3 has 13 residues. CDR1 and CDR2 (germline): SGHAT, FQNNGV. The CDR3 region has the DNA TGTGCCAGCAGCCCGAGAGGGCGAACTGAAGCTTTCTTT. It translates to CASSPRGRTEAFF.

The table lists this clone with a few counts. V and J are TRBV9 and TRBJ2-2, with TRBD2 identical over 8 bases. Per germline, CDR1 SGDLS and CDR2 YYNGEE. The ends lost 3 bases at V and 5 bases at J; junction bases unmatched: 9. This CDR3 comprises 16 residues. The CDR3 reads CASSAEASGRTGELFF. In DNA form, the CDR3 reads TGTGCCAGCAGCGCGGAGGCTAGCGGGCGAACCGGGGAGCTGTTTTTT.

The chain has TRBV5-1 and TRBJ1-2; D perhaps matches TRBD1 (5 bases). Germline lookup yields CDR1 SGHRS and CDR2 YFSETQ. CDR3 length equals 13 residues. Trimming took off 4 bases at V and 7 bases at J, with 14 bases between the two ends. In DNA form, the CDR3 reads TGCGCCAGCAGCCCAGCAGGGAGTGGTGGCTACACCTTC. Translation: CASSPAGSGGYTF.

The gene calls are TRBV19 and TRBJ2-7; D possibly uses TRBD1 or TRBD2 (5 bases each). Looked up from germline, CDR1 is LNHDA and CDR2 is SQIVND (reference sequence). CDR3 length: 13 residues. V was clipped by 1 base and J by 1 base, with 5 bases between them. The CDR3 region has the DNA TGTGCCAGTAGTATAGGGGGGTCCTACGAGCAGTACTTC. Translating it yields CASSIGGSYEQYF.

The V gene is TRBV5-4, the J gene TRBJ2-5; the D call may be TRBD1 or TRBD2 (5 bases each). The CDR3 is made up of 14 amino acids. The V gene's germline CDR1 is SGHNT and CDR2 YYREEE (reference sequence). V was clipped by 4 bases and J by 0 bases, with 10 bases between them. This chain's CDR3 is CASSRDGYQETQYF. CDR3 nucleotide sequence: TGTGCCAGCAGCCGGGACGGCTACCAAGAGACCCAGTACTTC.

The chain has TRBV5-1 and TRBJ2-1; 8 nucleotides match TRBD2. Trimming at V came to 2 bases and at J to 5 bases, leaving 6 bases not matched to a gene. CDR1 SGHRS and CDR2 YFSETQ come from the germline V gene. The CDR3 covers 15 residues. CDR3 residues: CASSLISGANNEQFF. The CDR3 nucleotides read TGCGCCAGCAGCTTAATTAGCGGGGCCAACAATGAGCAGTTCTTC.

This clone was detected a few times. V and J are TRBV30 and TRBJ1-1, with D perhaps matching TRBD1 (6 bases). The CDR3 contains 15 residues. V was cut by 2 bases and J by 0 bases, with 13 bases left in between. Germline CDR1 is GTSNPN and CDR2 is SVGIG (reference sequence). CDR3: CAWSFPGHLNTEAFF. Written as DNA, the CDR3 is TGTGCCTGGAGTTTCCCGGGACACTTGAACACTGAAGCTTTCTTT.

The rearrangement joins TRBV19 to TRBJ2-7; 11 bases are shared with TRBD1. V trimming: 4 bases; J trimming: 10 bases; junction bases outside the gene matches: 15. Germline V gives CDR1 LNHDA, CDR2 SQIVND (reference sequence). This CDR3 is 16 amino acids long. In nucleotides, the CDR3 is TGTGCCAGTAGTAGCGGACAGGGGGCCGGAGCGGGAACCCAGTACTTC. Its protein is CASSSGQGAGAGTQYF.

This clone was observed a single time. The V call is TRBV25-1, the J call TRBJ1-2, with D uncertain. This CDR3 comprises 12 residues. Per germline, CDR1 MGHDK and CDR2 SYGVNS. Between the trimmed V and J ends, which lost 2 bases and 8 bases, there was a span of 9 bases. The CDR3 DNA reads as TGTGCCAGCAGTGAACAGGTGGAAGGCTACACCTTC. This gives the protein CASSEQVEGYTF.

This chain connects TRBV18 to TRBJ1-2; D might be TRBD1 (6 bases). Trimming took 0 bases from V and 7 from J, leaving 15 bases between them. This CDR3 spans 15 amino acids. The germline V gene has CDR1 KGHSH and CDR2 LQKENI. CDR3 sequence (DNA): TGTGCCAGCTCACCACCTCAGGGCTCGGGGGCTGGCTACACCTTC. Amino acids: CASSPPQGSGAGYTF.

V gene TRBV30 combines with J gene TRBJ2-1, with 15 bases matching TRBD2. The CDR3 has 16 amino acids. The V and J ends lost 3 bases and 7 bases, in that order; junction bases with no gene match: 7. Germline CDR1 GTSNPN, CDR2 SVGIG (reference sequence). CDR3 sequence reads: CAWSPLGTSGGNEQFF. In DNA form, the CDR3 reads TGTGCCTGGAGCCCTCTAGGGACTAGCGGGGGGAATGAGCAGTTCTTC.

The chain recombines TRBV6-5 with TRBJ2-3; the D gene is possibly TRBD1 (5 bases). Germline CDR1 MNHEY, CDR2 SVGAGI. The CDR3 is made up of 14 amino acids. V dropped 0 bases and J dropped 6 bases, with 10 bases sitting between them. The CDR3 sequence is CASSYSPAGDTQYF. CDR3 nucleotide sequence: TGTGCCAGCAGTTACTCTCCGGCAGGGGATACGCAGTATTTT.

This rearrangement joins TRBV14 to TRBJ1-6; tentatively, D is TRBD1 (5 bases). Trimming cost V 4 bases and J 5 bases, with 12 bases left between them. Germline CDR1 is SGHDN and CDR2 is FVKESK. The CDR3 is made up of 15 amino acids. CDR3 bases: TGTGCCAGCAGCCCTCGGGGGGGGAATAATTCACCCCTCCACTTT. Its protein product is CASSPRGGNNSPLHF.

This sequence joins TRBV7-2 and TRBJ1-2, with D perhaps matching TRBD1 (5 bases). This CDR3 is 16 amino acids long. Germline V lookup: CDR1 SGHTA, CDR2 FQGNSA. V was pared by 1 base and J by 4 bases, with 16 bases between. The CDR3, as DNA: TGTGCCAGCAGCTTAGGGGGGACCGGGACGGGCTATGGCTACACCTTC. The encoded protein is CASSLGGTGTGYGYTF.

This clone has more than one count but fewer than ten. The chain joins TRBV20-1 to TRBJ2-7; D not certain. Per germline, CDR1 DFQATT and CDR2 SNEGSKA (reference sequence). This CDR3 spans 12 amino acids. The V end lost 3 bases, the J end lost 2 bases, and 8 bases lay between the germline ends. The CDR3 DNA sequence: TGCAGTGCTAGTGCCATAACCTACGAGCAGTACTTC. Protein: CSASAITYEQYF.

This sequence joins TRBV2 and TRBJ1-4; no firm D call. The CDR3 has 15 residues. V was pared by 1 base and J by 5 bases, with 11 bases between. Germline V lookup: CDR1 SNHLY, CDR2 FYNNEI. CDR3 loop: CASSEGGRTNEKLFF. Written as DNA, the CDR3 is TGTGCCAGCAGTGAAGGTGGGAGGACGAATGAAAAACTGTTTTTT.

The chain couples TRBV20-1 to TRBJ1-2; D not certain. The CDR3 length is 15 residues. Per the germline V gene, CDR1 is DFQATT and CDR2 is SNEGSKA (reference sequence). V gave up 3 bases and J gave up 4 bases, with 18 bases separating them. The CDR3 is CSASGGVKRSYGYTF. CDR3 in DNA: TGCAGTGCTAGTGGTGGGGTAAAGAGGTCCTATGGCTACACCTTC.

This chain links TRBV6-5 with TRBJ2-1; a weak D match, TRBD2 (6 bases). Germline values: CDR1 MNHEY, CDR2 SVGAGI. The V and J ends lost 2 bases and 5 bases respectively, with 7 bases between them. This CDR3 is 13 amino acids long. CDR3 loop: CASSYRTNNEQFF. CDR3 nucleotides: TGTGCCAGCAGTTACCGGACTAACAATGAGCAGTTCTTC.

This clone was observed a single time. V is TRBV11-1 and J is TRBJ1-1, with D unclear. The germline gives CDR1 SGHAT, CDR2 FQDESV (reference sequence). The CDR3 loop spans 14 amino acids. Trimming removed 7 bases at V and 0 bases at J, with 12 bases between. The CDR3 bases are TGTGCCAGCAACGAGGACCGAGTGAACACTGAAGCTTTCTTT. Translated, it gives CASNEDRVNTEAFF.

This chain uses TRBV7-9 with TRBJ2-1; the match to TRBD1 covers 7 bases. The germline CDR1 and CDR2 sequences are SEHNR and FQNEAQ (reference sequence). The CDR3 has 15 residues. V trimming: 4 bases; J trimming: 1 base; junction bases outside the gene matches: 4. The CDR3 reads CASSSIRGSYNEQFF. The CDR3 region has the DNA TGTGCCAGCAGCTCAATCAGGGGGTCCTACAATGAGCAGTTCTTC.

The chain links TRBV27 to TRBJ1-1; D not resolved. Looked up from germline, CDR1 is MNHEY and CDR2 is SMNVEV (reference sequence). The CDR3 totals 16 residues. V was clipped by 1 base and J by 8 bases, with 20 bases between them. CDR3 protein: CASSLFRQEPQTEAFF. The CDR3 bases are TGTGCCAGCAGTTTATTCAGGCAGGAACCTCAGACAGAAGCTTTCTTT.